This T cell receptor (beta chain) was identified in a study of blood T cell repertoires in COVID-19. The V gene lost 5 bases and the J gene lost 0 bases, with 8 bases spanning the gap. CDR1 and CDR2 from the germline V gene are LGHDT and YNNKEL (reference sequence). The CDR3 extends over 14 amino acids. As processed by the authors: By means of reference gene primer amplification, nucleated cell counts were estimated. Some clones are missing from TCRdb's copy, which holds only in-frame ones; the method was immunoSEQ multiplex PCR. V and J calls and clone size are those listed in that table; D and trimming were worked out from the DNA. This sample carries fewer than 150,000 clones, 86% of them seen once, and the ten largest clones take about 8%.

Sequences were obtained from peripheral blood. The sequence derives from a man aged 65 to 79 who had recovered from COVID-19. V is TRBV3-1 (or the pseudogene TRBV3-2) and J is TRBJ1-5; D call uncertain. In DNA, the CDR3 is TGTGCCAGCAGCTCATCTACTAGCAATCAGCCCCAGCATTTT. Its translation: CASSSSTSNQPQHF.